This T cell receptor beta chain was sequenced in a study of cytomegalovirus exposure and HLA in healthy donors. Across the study: Later analysis reported that the 120 validation repertoires shared the platform of the 650 to 700 first-cohort repertoires.

About this clone: Its specificity is unknown.

Sequenced by immunoSEQ multiplex PCR; TCRdb stores in-frame clones only, minus some. The table lists 100,000 to 150,000 clones, about 96% of them singletons, with 1.7% in the top ten. J gave up 4 bases and V 2 bases, and 10 bases lay outside the gene matches. Germline V CDR1 and CDR2: SGHNT, YYREEE (reference sequence). This CDR3 has 16 amino acids. Study observations and caveats: Researchers counted 180 or so TCR beta chains as cytomegalovirus-associated. While the bulk of TCR sequences proved rare, some public TCRs turned up in many donors. Subsequent analysis showed first-cohort TCR clusters tending to co-occur in more than 95 validation repertoires.

This receptor was identified in a man aged 18 to 29 in good health and CMV-seronegative. The rearrangement uses TRBV5-4 and TRBJ2-5; the match to TRBD1 covers 8 bases. The specimen sequenced was PBMCs. The CDR3 DNA reads TGTGCCAGCAGCTTTCGGGGACAGGAGAGGGGAGAGACCCAGTACTTC. It encodes CASSFRGQERGETQYF. Full variable domain (missing parts from reference TRBV5-4 and TRBJ2-5): ETGVTQSPTHLIKTRGQQVTLRCSSQSGHNTVSWYQQALGQGPQFIFQYYREEENGRGNFPPRFSGLQFPNYSSELNVNALELDDSALYLCASSFRGQERGETQYFGPGTRLLVL.